The 17 T cell receptor beta chains given below trace back to one sample, sequenced in a study of blood T cell repertoires in COVID-19. Profiling relied on immunoSEQ multiplex PCR, and the TCRdb table lists in-frame clones only, not all of them. The top ten clones hold about 6.3% of a sample with some 180,000 clones, approximately 89% of them seen once. Sample: PBMCs or T cells enriched from blood (not recorded which). These TCRs come from a man aged 35 to 55 who had recovered from COVID-19.

In this sample, this clone turned up a few times. The CDR3 loop is CATSDPPRGELFF. The CDR3, as DNA: TGTGCCACCAGTGATCCTCCGAGAGGAGAGCTGTTTTTT. The rearrangement links TRBV24-1 to TRBJ2-2; D remains ambiguous. Trimming took off 3 bases at V and 11 bases at J, with 12 bases between the two ends. Per germline, CDR1 KGHDR and CDR2 SFDVKD. This CDR3 comprises 13 residues.

The rearrangement joins TRBV30 to TRBJ1-6; the match to TRBD1 covers 7 bases. CDR1 and CDR2 (germline): GTSNPN, SVGIG (reference sequence). The J segment lost 6 bases and the V segment lost 3 bases, leaving 14 bases of the junction unmatched. CDR3 length: 17 residues. The chain's CDR3 is CAWRLSPLGQLNSPLHF. The CDR3 DNA follows: TGTGCCTGGAGGCTAAGCCCCTTGGGACAGCTTAATTCACCCCTCCACTTT.

This rearrangement joins TRBV5-1 to TRBJ1-2, with D possibly TRBD1 on 6 matching bases. The CDR3 totals 14 residues. Trimming removed 0 bases from V and 5 bases from J, with 11 bases in between. Germline V gene data show CDR1 as SGHRS and CDR2 as YFSETQ. This chain's CDR3 is CASSLDRADYGYTF. In DNA form, the CDR3 reads TGCGCCAGCAGCTTGGACAGGGCGGATTATGGCTACACCTTC.

CDR3 DNA sequence: TGTGCCAGCAGTTCTCTCCTCTATTCACCCCTCCACTTT. Amino acids: CASSSLLYSPLHF. The rearrangement uses TRBV27 and TRBJ1-6; D remains unclear. The CDR3 covers 13 residues. V lost 4 bases and J 8 bases, leaving 9 bases between the germline ends. Germline CDR1 and CDR2: MNHEY and SMNVEV (reference sequence).

The V call is TRBV18, the J call TRBJ2-1, with 10 bases aligning to TRBD2. The CDR3 spans 16 residues. V was pared by 2 bases and J by 10 bases, with 11 bases of the junction left unmatched. Germline V CDR1 and CDR2: KGHSH, LQKENI. The DNA of the CDR3 is TGTGCCAGCTCACCAGGGGCTAGCGGGAGTCTAAGGGAGCAGTTCTTC. This gives the protein CASSPGASGSLREQFF.

The rearrangement links TRBV28 to TRBJ2-7; 7 nucleotides match TRBD1. The CDR3 length is 15 residues. Germline values: CDR1 MDHEN, CDR2 SYDVKM. V lost 6 bases to trimming and J lost 0 bases; unmatched junction nucleotides: 8. The CDR3 spells CASRKQGSPSYEQYF. The CDR3 nucleotides read TGTGCCAGCAGGAAACAGGGGTCCCCCTCCTACGAGCAGTACTTC.

There are many counts of this clone. This chain joins TRBV6-4 and TRBJ2-3; 9 positions match TRBD2. With 0 bases clipped from V and 6 bases from J, the junction kept 1 base outside the gene matches. This CDR3 has 14 residues. Germline V gene sequence: CDR1 MRHNA, CDR2 SNTAGT. As DNA, the CDR3 is TGTGCCAGCAGTGACTCTAGCGGGAGCGATACGCAGTATTTT. Encoded protein: CASSDSSGSDTQYF.

V usage is TRBV15 and J usage is TRBJ2-5, with a tentative D call TRBD1 (6 bases). Germline CDR1 and CDR2: LNHNV and YYDKDF (reference sequence). There are 15 residues in the CDR3. V was pared by 3 bases and J by 5 bases, with 16 bases between. CDR3 amino acids: CATSRVKGVSETQYF. As DNA, the CDR3 is TGTGCCACCAGCAGGGTCAAGGGGGTCTCGGAGACCCAGTACTTC.

J is TRBJ1-5 and V is TRBV15, with D maybe TRBD1 (5 bases). V dropped 3 bases and J dropped 4 bases, with 16 bases sitting between them. Germline values: CDR1 LNHNV, CDR2 YYDKDF (reference sequence). The CDR3 is 16 amino acids. CDR3 in amino acids: CATSRGRGGLNQPQHF. The CDR3 region has the DNA TGTGCCACCAGCAGGGGCCGGGGGGGGTTGAATCAGCCCCAGCATTTT.

The genes are TRBV19 and TRBJ1-1; 10 nucleotides agree with TRBD1. The CDR3 sequence is 16 residues long. From germline, CDR1 is LNHDA and CDR2 SQIVND (reference sequence). V trimming: 5 bases; J trimming: 6 bases; junction bases outside the gene matches: 12. In DNA form, the CDR3 reads TGTGCCAGTAGTGCCCGAACCGGGACAGGGGTTTCTGAAGCTTTCTTT. Translation gives CASSARTGTGVSEAFF.

The rearrangement uses TRBV27 and TRBJ1-1; the D gene is possibly TRBD1 (5 bases). Trimming took 6 bases from V and 1 from J, leaving 15 bases between them. Germline values: CDR1 MNHEY, CDR2 SMNVEV (reference sequence). The CDR3 consists of 15 residues. This CDR3 is CASSFRGTSNTEAFF. The CDR3 DNA reads TGTGCCAGCAGCTTCAGAGGGACTTCGAACACTGAAGCTTTCTTT.

The V call is TRBV5-1, the J call TRBJ2-1; D ambiguous. Germline loops: CDR1 SGHRS, CDR2 YFSETQ. The CDR3 is 14 amino acids. The germline V and J ends were trimmed by 0 bases and 9 bases, with 13 bases remaining between them. The CDR3 region has the DNA TGCGCCAGCAGCTTGGCCCTAGATGAAGGTGAGCAGTTCTTC. This codes for CASSLALDEGEQFF.

The chain has TRBV7-3 and TRBJ2-5; TRBD2 might be the D (6 bases). Trimming pared 5 bases from V and 4 bases from J, leaving 11 bases between. CDR1 is SGHTA and CDR2 is FQGTGA in the germline V gene. The CDR3 has 13 amino acids. CDR3: CASSAGTGETQYF. The CDR3 DNA reads as TGTGCCAGCAGCGCCGGGACTGGAGAGACCCAGTACTTC.

The V gene is TRBV5-1, the J gene TRBJ2-1; 7 nucleotides line up with TRBD2. The CDR3 totals 13 residues. CDR1 is SGHRS and CDR2 is YFSETQ in the germline V gene. V shed 3 bases, J shed 4 bases, and the junction held 1 base outside the gene matches. The CDR3 region is CASSSSGYNEQFF. The CDR3 DNA is TGCGCCAGCAGCTCTAGCGGTTACAATGAGCAGTTCTTC.

The gene calls are TRBV7-3 and TRBJ2-1; a weak D match, TRBD2 (5 bases). Trimming took off 3 bases at V and 7 bases at J, with 16 bases between the two ends. The CDR3 spans 15 residues. Germline V CDR1 and CDR2: SGHTA, FQGTGA. The CDR3 sequence is CASSFPRGEENEQFF. The CDR3 DNA sequence: TGTGCCAGCAGCTTTCCTCGGGGAGAGGAGAATGAGCAGTTCTTC. The whole variable domain, remainder taken from reference TRBV7-3 and TRBJ2-1, is GAGVSQTPSNKVTEKGKYVELRCDPISGHTALYWYRQSLGQGPEFLIYFQGTGAADDSGLPNDRFFAVRPEGSVSTLKIQRTERGDSAVYLCASSFPRGEENEQFFGPGTRLTVL.

The chain links TRBV12-5 to TRBJ1-2; 9 positions agree with TRBD1. This CDR3 has 18 amino acids. The J segment lost 9 bases and the V segment lost 6 bases, leaving 23 bases of the junction unmatched. The germline CDR1 and CDR2 sequences are LGHNT and FRNRAP. CDR3 DNA sequence: TGTGCTAGTGGCCCAAACCCCCCTCCGGGACAGGGTATCCTAAGCTACACCTTC. Its protein product is CASGPNPPPGQGILSYTF.

With respect to this clone: One junction end does not reproduce the germline sequence, and a read error may be involved. The J gene is TRBJ2-5, the V gene TRBV27; 7 positions match TRBD1. The CDR3 totals 15 residues. CDR1 and CDR2 from the germline V gene are MNHEY and SMNVEV (reference sequence). CDR3 sequence: CASRDRRLQREAQYF. The CDR3 region has the DNA TGTGCCAGCAGGGACAGGCGACTTCAAAGAGAGGCCCAGTACTTC.